This T cell receptor beta chain comes out of a study of cytomegalovirus exposure and HLA in healthy donors. Whole-study findings and limits: It is likely that the observed cluster of highly shared sequence variants was a sequencing artifact. It was reported in a later analysis that an Asian-associated ancestry cluster showed fewer N-insertions than the roughly 620-donor mean.

Healthy donors of bone marrow made up the group. The PCR was carried out with 60 Vbeta primers and 13 Jbeta primers. Profiling relied on immunoSEQ multiplex PCR, and the TCRdb table lists in-frame clones only, not all of them. The sample includes about 140,000 clones, roughly 80% of them seen just once. The germline gives CDR1 SEHNR, CDR2 FQNEAQ (reference sequence). This CDR3 spans 12 amino acids. V lost 1 base and J lost 13, with 11 bases in between. Remarks on this clone: As yet, its antigen is unknown.

V usage is TRBV7-9 and J usage is TRBJ2-1; D is possibly TRBD1 (5 bases). The clonotype was recovered from a male donor in good health and CMV-seronegative. Material for sequencing was PBMCs. The CDR3 here is CASSLDSTAQFF. The CDR3 coding sequence is TGTGCCAGCAGCTTAGATTCGACAGCTCAGTTCTTC.